This T cell receptor beta chain appears in the sequencing data of a study of blood T cell repertoires in COVID-19. Study-level information: In each case, the material was cDNA or gDNA derived from T cells, B-cell-depleted T cells, or PBMCs.

The junction had 7 bases not matched to a gene; V was cut back by 1 base and J by 3 bases. Germline CDR1 reads SGHVS; CDR2 reads FNYEAQ. The CDR3 consists of 17 residues. Method: immunoSEQ multiplex PCR; TCRdb's copy keeps in-frame clones and lacks some. The data show 260,000 or so clones, with about four fifths seen just once and approximately 6% held by the top ten. The sequencing sample was made of peripheral blood. The origin of this receptor is a man older than 75 with acute or convalescent COVID-19. This chain links TRBV7-6 with TRBJ2-5, with 11 bases aligning to TRBD2. CDR3 in amino acids: CASSLVSSGRWEETQYF. DNA of the CDR3: TGTGCCAGCAGCTTAGTTTCTAGCGGGAGGTGGGAAGAGACCCAGTACTTC.